This T cell receptor (beta chain) originates from a study of T cell responses to AZD1222 COVID-19 vaccine. Notes on this clone: Antigen unknown.

Whole-study findings and limits: Donors in the cohort were predominantly white British and more often female, and clonal diversity was possibly underestimated. Close to half of all spike-specific TCRs reportedly target regions of the variants that are unmutated. Baseline seropositivity characterized only a handful of AZD1222 recipients.

Profiled with immunoSEQ multiplex PCR; TCRdb holds only in-frame clones, not every one. The sample has some 200,000 clones, under 95% seen once; the top ten hold 0.99%. The CDR3 runs 15 residues. The V end lost 3 bases, the J end lost 2 bases, and 11 bases lay between the germline ends. The germline CDR1 and CDR2 sequences are LNHDA and SQIVND (reference sequence). The receptor was derived from an adult in good health. V and J are TRBV19 and TRBJ2-1, with a tentative D call TRBD1 (5 bases). The material was peripheral blood, obtained on day 0 of AZD1222 vaccination. In DNA, the CDR3 is TGTGCCAGTAGTATGCAGGGCGGCACCTACAATGAGCAGTTCTTC. It is translated as CASSMQGGTYNEQFF.